The rows below give T cell receptor beta chains drawn from one sample of a study of blood T cell repertoires in COVID-19. Assay: immunoSEQ multiplex PCR; the TCRdb copy retains only in-frame clones and omits some. This table has some 270,000 clones, 70% to 90% appearing once. The specimen was PBMCs or T cells enriched from blood (not recorded which). Receptors were obtained from a woman between 45 and 60 years old with acute COVID-19. Each CDR3 is given with its conserved first and last residue. The order of the fields is J gene, clone size, V gene, D gene, CDR3 DNA, CDR3 protein. The D gene is left open where the match is weak. Some rows have no size entry. The others give once, few or many, or a class for an expanded clone.

TRBJ1-1 | few | TRBV7-8 | - | TGTGCCAGCAGCTCGGACTGGGGCACTGAAGCTTTCTTT | CASSSDWGTEAFF
TRBJ2-5 | - | TRBV6-2/TRBV6-3 | - | TGTGCCAGCAGTTACCCATCTGGCGGTCGCCCGGAGACCCAGTACTTC | CASSYPSGGRPETQYF
TRBJ1-5 | once | TRBV5-1 | TRBD1 | TGCGCCAGCAGCGACGGGACAGGGGTACAGCCCCAGCATTTT | CASSDGTGVQPQHF
TRBJ2-3 | once | TRBV7-8 | TRBD2 | TGTGCCAGCAGCTGGGGAGGGGATACGCAGTATTTT | CASSWGGDTQYF
TRBJ2-2 | once | TRBV29-1 | - | TGCAGCTCCTTGGGGGCTAGCGGAACCGGGGAGCTGTTTTTT | CSSLGASGTGELFF
TRBJ2-3 | - | TRBV30 | TRBD2 | TGTGCCTGGAGTATTCGGGGGGGCGGCACAGATACGCAGTATTTT | CAWSIRGGGTDTQYF
TRBJ2-7 | - | TRBV7-2 | TRBD2 | TGTGCCACCGCGGTACGCGGGGGGGCCTCCGAGCAGTACTTC | CATAVRGGASEQYF
TRBJ1-2 | - | TRBV5-6 | - | TGTGCCAGCAGCTTGGGGGTACAGGGCTACTATGGCTACACCTTC | CASSLGVQGYYGYTF
TRBJ1-1 | - | TRBV7-9 | TRBD1 | TGTGCCAGCAGCCCTAGGGACAGGGCGGCTTTCTTT | CASSPRDRAAFF
TRBJ1-1 | - | TRBV14 | - | TGTGCCAGCAGCCTCCAGGGGAACACTGAAGCTTTCTTT | CASSLQGNTEAFF
TRBJ2-2 | - | TRBV6-2/TRBV6-3 | TRBD2 | TGTGCCAGCAGTCGGACTAGCGCGAACACCGGGGAGCTGTTTTTT | CASSRTSANTGELFF
TRBJ2-2 | - | TRBV18 | TRBD2 | TGTGCCAGCTCACCGAGCGGGGGGGCACGGACCGGGGAGCTGTTTTTT | CASSPSGGARTGELFF
TRBJ1-5 | - | TRBV19 | - | TGTGCCAGTGGGCAGGCTTTCAATCAGCCCCAGCATTTT | CASGQAFNQPQHF
TRBJ1-6 | - | TRBV18 | TRBD1 | TGTGCCAGCTCACCTCGACAGGGTAATAATTCACCCCTCCACTTT | CASSPRQGNNSPLHF
TRBJ1-6 | - | TRBV3-1/TRBV3-2 | TRBD1 | TGTGCCAGCAGCCTCAACAGGGGGAATTCACCCCTCCACTTT | CASSLNRGNSPLHF
TRBJ2-2 | once | TRBV4-3 | - | TGCGCCAGCAGCCAAGAAAGGAGACAGCAATTGAACACCGGGGAGCTGTTTTTT | CASSQERRQQLNTGELFF
TRBJ2-5 | few | TRBV5-4 | - | TGTGCCAGCAGCTTCCTGACTAGGTCGGGTGCAGAGACCCAGTACTTC | CASSFLTRSGAETQYF
TRBJ2-1 | - | TRBV7-2 | - | TGTGCCAGCAGACAGACAGGTAATGAGCAGTTCTTC | CASRQTGNEQFF
TRBJ2-7 | - | TRBV19 | - | TGTGCCAGTAGCGACCATAAAAACAGCTACGAGCAGTACTTC | CASSDHKNSYEQYF
TRBJ2-5 | - | TRBV5-4 | - | TGTGCCAGCAGCTCGACGGGAGAGAAAGAGACCCAGTACTTC | CASSSTGEKETQYF
TRBJ1-6 | - | TRBV4-1 | TRBD1 | TGCGCCAGCAGCCAGCCACTGACAGGGCTAAATTCACCCCTCCACTTT | CASSQPLTGLNSPLHF
TRBJ2-3 | - | TRBV7-6 | TRBD2 | TGTGCCAGCAGCTCGCGAGCGGGGGGCCTCACAGATACGCAGTATTTT | CASSSRAGGLTDTQYF
TRBJ1-1 | - | TRBV6-1 | - | TGTGCCAGCAGTGAATTCGGGGTAGGGAACACTGAAGCTTTCTTT | CASSEFGVGNTEAFF
TRBJ1-1 | - | TRBV30 | - | TGTGCCTGGAGTCGACAGGCGGACACTGAAGCTTTCTTT | CAWSRQADTEAFF
TRBJ1-1 | - | TRBV6-2/TRBV6-3 | TRBD1 | TGTGCCAGCAGTTTACTTTACAGGGGGGCTGAAGCTTTCTTT | CASSLLYRGAEAFF
TRBJ1-1 | - | TRBV21-1 | - | TGTGCCAGTAGGGGCGACCCTACTTGGCCAGTGAACACTGAAGCTTTCTTT | CASRGDPTWPVNTEAFF
TRBJ2-7 | - | TRBV19 | - | TGTGCCAGTAGTATTACAACAGGATACACCTACGAGCAGTACTTC | CASSITTGYTYEQYF
TRBJ1-2 | - | TRBV11-2 | - | TGTGCCAGCAGCCTCGGACATTATGGCTACACCTTC | CASSLGHYGYTF
TRBJ1-1 | - | TRBV5-4 | TRBD1 | TGTGCCAGCAGCCTAGGGACAGGGGGCGGGACTGAAGCTTTCTTT | CASSLGTGGGTEAFF
TRBJ1-2 | few | TRBV9 | TRBD1 | TGTGCCAGCAGCGCTACTGACAGGGACTATGGCTACACCTTC | CASSATDRDYGYTF
TRBJ2-3 | - | TRBV4-2 | TRBD2 | TGTGCCAGCAGCCAAGTGCCGGGACTAGCGGGGGGGACAGATACGCAGTATTTT | CASSQVPGLAGGTDTQYF
TRBJ2-2 | - | TRBV9 | - | TGTGCCAGCAGCCTAACTCCCCTTGGGGGCGCGAACACCGGGGAGCTGTTTTTT | CASSLTPLGGANTGELFF
TRBJ2-2 | - | TRBV7-9 | - | TGTGCCAGCAGCCCAGCGGGTTTCGGGGAGCTGTTTTTT | CASSPAGFGELFF
TRBJ1-5 | - | TRBV19 | - | TGTGCCAGTAGGGGGGGGCCCGATCAGCCCCAGCATTTT | CASRGGPDQPQHF
TRBJ1-5 | - | TRBV19 | TRBD1 | TGTGCCAGTAGTACTGGGACAGGGAAGGGACAGCCCCAGCATTTT | CASSTGTGKGQPQHF